This T cell receptor beta chain was captured in a study of spatial heterogeneity in lung cancer. The overall study: Alpha-chain detections were consistently fewer than beta-chain detections among the sequences.

Each CDR3 protein is one row after TCRdb ran MiXCR on the 5' RACE reads. The sample includes 43,000 or so distinct CDR3 sequences, about 10% seen only once; the top ten take under 35%. The table lists this clonotype with many counts. Stated time point: blood at routine non-recurrence follow-up after resection. V lost 2 bases and J lost 5; bases outside the gene matches: 8. The germline V gene encodes CDR1 DFQATT and CDR2 SNEGSKA (reference sequence). This CDR3 comprises 15 residues. The rearrangement uses TRBV20-1 and TRBJ2-3; 9 nucleotides align to TRBD2. This receptor was obtained from a male donor with early-stage non-small cell lung cancer. Sequenced material: PBMCs, taken at follow-up. The CDR3 is CSARSGSGGLDTQYF. The DNA of the CDR3 is TGCAGTGCTAGAAGCGGTAGCGGGGGACTAGATACGCAGTATTTT.